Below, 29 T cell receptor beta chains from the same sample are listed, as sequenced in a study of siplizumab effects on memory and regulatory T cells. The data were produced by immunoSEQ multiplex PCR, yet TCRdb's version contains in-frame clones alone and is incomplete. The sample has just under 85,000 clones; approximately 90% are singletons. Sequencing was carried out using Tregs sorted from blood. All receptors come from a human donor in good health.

CDR3 DNA: TGCGCCAGCAGCCAAGATCGCAGGACAAACAGGGGCGAGCAGTACTTC. Translated: CASSQDRRTNRGEQYF. The gene calls are TRBV4-3 and TRBJ2-7, with 7 bases that match TRBD1. CDR3 length: 16 amino acids. The trim removed 0 bases at V and 6 bases at J, leaving 11 bases unmatched. Germline-derived CDR1 and CDR2 are LGHNA and YSLEER.

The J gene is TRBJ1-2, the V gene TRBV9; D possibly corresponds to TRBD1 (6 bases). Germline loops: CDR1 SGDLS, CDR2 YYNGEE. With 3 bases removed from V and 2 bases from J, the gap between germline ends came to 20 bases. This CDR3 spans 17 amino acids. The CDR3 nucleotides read TGTGCCAGCAGCGAACTTACCTCCACTACAGGGAACTATGGCTACACCTTC. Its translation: CASSELTSTTGNYGYTF. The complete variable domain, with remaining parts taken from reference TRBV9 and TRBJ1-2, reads DSGVTQTPKHLITATGQRVTLRCSPRSGDLSVYWYQQSLDQGLQFLIQYYNGEERAKGNILERFSAQQFPDLHSELNLSSLELGDSALYFCASSELTSTTGNYGYTFGSGTRLTVV.

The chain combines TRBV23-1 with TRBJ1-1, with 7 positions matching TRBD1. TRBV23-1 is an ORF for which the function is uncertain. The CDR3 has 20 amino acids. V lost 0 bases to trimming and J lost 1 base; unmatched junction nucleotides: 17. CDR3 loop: CASSQSSHGTVAIGNTEAFF. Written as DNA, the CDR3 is TGCGCCAGCAGTCAATCCAGCCATGGGACAGTAGCCATCGGGAACACTGAAGCTTTCTTT.

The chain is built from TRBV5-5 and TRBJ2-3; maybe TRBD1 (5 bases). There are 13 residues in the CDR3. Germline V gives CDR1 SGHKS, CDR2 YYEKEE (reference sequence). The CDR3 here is CAGRVRVGDTQYF. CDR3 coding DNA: TGTGCGGGCAGGGTCAGGGTGGGAGATACGCAGTATTTT.

This CDR3 is CASSVGLGEFF. The CDR3 DNA is TGTGCCAGCAGCGTCGGGCTAGGAGAGTTCTTC. The V and J genes are TRBV7-9 and TRBJ2-1; D remains ambiguous. This CDR3 contains 11 residues. The V gene lost 5 bases and the J gene lost 14 bases, with 13 bases spanning the gap. Looked up from germline, CDR1 is SEHNR and CDR2 is FQNEAQ (reference sequence).

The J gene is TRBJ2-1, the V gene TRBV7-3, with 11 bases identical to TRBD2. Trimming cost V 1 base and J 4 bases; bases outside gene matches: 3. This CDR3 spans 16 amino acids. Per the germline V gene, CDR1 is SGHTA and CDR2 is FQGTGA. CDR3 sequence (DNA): TGTGCCAGCAGCTTAATTGGGACTAGCGGTTACAATGAGCAGTTCTTC. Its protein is CASSLIGTSGYNEQFF. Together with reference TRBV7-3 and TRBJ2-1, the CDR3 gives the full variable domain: GAGVSQTPSNKVTEKGKYVELRCDPISGHTALYWYRQSLGQGPEFLIYFQGTGAADDSGLPNDRFFAVRPEGSVSTLKIQRTERGDSAVYLCASSLIGTSGYNEQFFGPGTRLTVL.

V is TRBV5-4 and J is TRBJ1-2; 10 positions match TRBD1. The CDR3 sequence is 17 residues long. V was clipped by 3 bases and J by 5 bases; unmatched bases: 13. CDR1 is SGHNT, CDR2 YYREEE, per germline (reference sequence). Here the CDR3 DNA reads TGTGCCAGCAGCTCTTTGACAGGGGGCGGGATCATGTATGGCTACACCTTC. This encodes CASSSLTGGGIMYGYTF.

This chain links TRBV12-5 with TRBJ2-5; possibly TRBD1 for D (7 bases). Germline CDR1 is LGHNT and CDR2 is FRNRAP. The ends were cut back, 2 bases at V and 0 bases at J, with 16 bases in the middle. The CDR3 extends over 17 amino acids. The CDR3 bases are TGTGCTAGTGGTTTGAAACGACAGGGAGGATACCAAGAGACCCAGTACTTC. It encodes CASGLKRQGGYQETQYF.

CDR3 nucleotides: TGTGCCAGCAGCTTCGTGTCCAGGGGGGGCACTGAAGCTTTCTTT. Translating it yields CASSFVSRGGTEAFF. The chain uses TRBV11-2 and TRBJ1-1, with 7 bases aligning to TRBD1. Germline CDR1 reads SGHAT; CDR2 reads FQNNGV. With V trimmed by 3 bases and J by 4 bases, 8 bases remained unmatched. The length of the CDR3 is 15 residues.

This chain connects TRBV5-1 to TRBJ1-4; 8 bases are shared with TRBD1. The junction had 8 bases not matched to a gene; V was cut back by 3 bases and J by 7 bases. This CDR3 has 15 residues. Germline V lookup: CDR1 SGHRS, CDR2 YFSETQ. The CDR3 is CASSSDRVGVEKLFF. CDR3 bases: TGCGCCAGCAGCTCGGACAGGGTCGGAGTTGAAAAACTGTTTTTT.

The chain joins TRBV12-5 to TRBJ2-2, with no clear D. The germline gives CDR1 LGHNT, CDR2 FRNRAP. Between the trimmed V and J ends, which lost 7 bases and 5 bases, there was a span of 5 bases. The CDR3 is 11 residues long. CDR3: CASARTGELFF. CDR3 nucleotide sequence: TGTGCTAGTGCCCGTACCGGGGAGCTGTTTTTT.

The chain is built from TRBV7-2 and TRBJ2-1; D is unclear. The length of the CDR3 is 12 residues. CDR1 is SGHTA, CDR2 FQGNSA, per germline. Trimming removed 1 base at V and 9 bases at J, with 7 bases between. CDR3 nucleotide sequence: TGTGCCAGCAGCTTAGACCTCGGTGAGCAGTTCTTC. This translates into CASSLDLGEQFF.

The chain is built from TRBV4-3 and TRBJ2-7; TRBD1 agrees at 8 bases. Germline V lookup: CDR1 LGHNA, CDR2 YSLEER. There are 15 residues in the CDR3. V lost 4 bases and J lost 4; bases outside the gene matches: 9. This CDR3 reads CASSLGPRGPYEQYF. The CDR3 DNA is TGCGCCAGCAGCCTCGGGCCCAGGGGGCCTTACGAGCAGTACTTC.

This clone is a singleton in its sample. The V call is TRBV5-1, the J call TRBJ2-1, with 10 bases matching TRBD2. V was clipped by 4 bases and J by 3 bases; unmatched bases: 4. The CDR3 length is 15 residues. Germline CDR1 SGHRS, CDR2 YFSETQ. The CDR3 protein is CASSESGGGYNEQFF. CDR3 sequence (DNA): TGCGCCAGCAGCGAGAGCGGGGGGGGCTACAATGAGCAGTTCTTC.

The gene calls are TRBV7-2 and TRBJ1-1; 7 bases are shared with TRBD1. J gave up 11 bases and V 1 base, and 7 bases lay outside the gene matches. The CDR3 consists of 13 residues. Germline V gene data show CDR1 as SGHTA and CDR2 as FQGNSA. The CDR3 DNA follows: TGTGCCAGCAGCTTAGGGGGACAGAGAGTTGCTTTCTTT. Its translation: CASSLGGQRVAFF.

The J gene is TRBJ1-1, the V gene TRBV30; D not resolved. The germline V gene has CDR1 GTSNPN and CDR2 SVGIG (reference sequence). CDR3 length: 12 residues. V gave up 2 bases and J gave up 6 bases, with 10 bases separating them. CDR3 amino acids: CAWSRKVAEAFF. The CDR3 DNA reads TGTGCCTGGAGTCGTAAGGTCGCTGAAGCTTTCTTT.

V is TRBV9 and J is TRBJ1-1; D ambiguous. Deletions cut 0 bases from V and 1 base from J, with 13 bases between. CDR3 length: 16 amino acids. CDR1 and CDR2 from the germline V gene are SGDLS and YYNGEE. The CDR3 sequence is CASSVGRNTRNTEAFF. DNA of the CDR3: TGTGCCAGCAGCGTAGGGCGGAATACGAGGAACACTGAAGCTTTCTTT.

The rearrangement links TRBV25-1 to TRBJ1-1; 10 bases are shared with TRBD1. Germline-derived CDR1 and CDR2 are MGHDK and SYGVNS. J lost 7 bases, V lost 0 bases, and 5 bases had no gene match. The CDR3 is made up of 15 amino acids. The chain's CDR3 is CASSEYKGDRGEAFF. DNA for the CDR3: TGTGCCAGCAGTGAATATAAAGGGGACAGGGGTGAAGCTTTCTTT.

CDR3 sequence reads: CASSLMRGLDTQYF. The CDR3 DNA reads as TGTGCCAGCAGCCTGATGAGGGGGCTGGATACGCAGTATTTT. V gene TRBV7-9 combines with J gene TRBJ2-3, with 7 nucleotides matching TRBD1. Germline CDR1 and CDR2: SEHNR and FQNEAQ (reference sequence). The ends lost 5 bases at V and 6 bases at J; junction bases unmatched: 8. CDR3 length: 14 amino acids.

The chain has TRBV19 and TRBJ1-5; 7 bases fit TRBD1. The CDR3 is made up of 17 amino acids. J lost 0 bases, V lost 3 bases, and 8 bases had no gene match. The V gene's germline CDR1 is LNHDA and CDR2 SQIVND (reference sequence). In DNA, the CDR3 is TGTGCCAGTAGTATGTCGGGACAGCCGTATAGCAATCAGCCCCAGCATTTT. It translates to CASSMSGQPYSNQPQHF.

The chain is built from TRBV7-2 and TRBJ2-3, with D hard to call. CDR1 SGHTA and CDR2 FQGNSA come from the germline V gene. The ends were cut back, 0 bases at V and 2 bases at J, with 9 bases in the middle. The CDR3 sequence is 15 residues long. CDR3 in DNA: TGTGCCAGCAGCTTAGCAGGGCTAGACACAGATACGCAGTATTTT. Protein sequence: CASSLAGLDTDTQYF.

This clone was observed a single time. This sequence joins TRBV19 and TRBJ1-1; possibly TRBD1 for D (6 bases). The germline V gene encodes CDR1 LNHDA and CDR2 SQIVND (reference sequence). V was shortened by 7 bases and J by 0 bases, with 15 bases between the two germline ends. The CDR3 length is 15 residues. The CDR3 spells CASTFLGGVNTEAFF. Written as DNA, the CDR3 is TGTGCCAGTACCTTTCTTGGGGGCGTGAACACTGAAGCTTTCTTT.

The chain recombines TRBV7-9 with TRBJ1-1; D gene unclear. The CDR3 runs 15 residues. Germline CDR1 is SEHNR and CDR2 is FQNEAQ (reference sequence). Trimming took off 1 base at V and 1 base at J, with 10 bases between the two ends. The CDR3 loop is CASSLVGRGNTEAFF. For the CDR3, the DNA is TGTGCCAGCAGCTTAGTCGGCCGGGGGAACACTGAAGCTTTCTTT.

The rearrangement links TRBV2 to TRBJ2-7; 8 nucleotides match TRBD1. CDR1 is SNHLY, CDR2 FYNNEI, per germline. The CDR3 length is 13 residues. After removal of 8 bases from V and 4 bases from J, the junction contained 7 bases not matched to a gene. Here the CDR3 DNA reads TGTGCCAGCGGACAGGGTGGCCCTTACGAGCAGTACTTC. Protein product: CASGQGGPYEQYF.

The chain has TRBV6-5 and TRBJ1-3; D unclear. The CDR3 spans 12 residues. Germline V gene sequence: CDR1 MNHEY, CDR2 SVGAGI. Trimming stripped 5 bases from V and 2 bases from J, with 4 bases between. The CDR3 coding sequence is TGTGCCAGCAGTATGACTGGAAACACCATATATTTT. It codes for CASSMTGNTIYF.

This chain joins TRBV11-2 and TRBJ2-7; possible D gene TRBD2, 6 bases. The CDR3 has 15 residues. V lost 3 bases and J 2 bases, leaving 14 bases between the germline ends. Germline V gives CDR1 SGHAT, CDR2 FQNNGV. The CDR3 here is CASSLRDHEPYEQYF. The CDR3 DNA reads TGTGCCAGCAGCTTGCGGGATCACGAGCCCTACGAGCAGTACTTC.

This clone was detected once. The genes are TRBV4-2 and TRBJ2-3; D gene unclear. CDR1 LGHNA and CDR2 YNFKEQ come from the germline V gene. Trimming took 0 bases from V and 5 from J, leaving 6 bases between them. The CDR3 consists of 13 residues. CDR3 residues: CASSQETEDTQYF. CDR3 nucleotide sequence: TGTGCCAGCAGCCAAGAGACCGAAGATACGCAGTATTTT.

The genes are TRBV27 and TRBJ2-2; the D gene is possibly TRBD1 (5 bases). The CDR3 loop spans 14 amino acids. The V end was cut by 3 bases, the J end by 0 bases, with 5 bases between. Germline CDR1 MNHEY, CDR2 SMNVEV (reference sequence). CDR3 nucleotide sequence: TGTGCCAGCAGTTTCAGGGCGAACACCGGGGAGCTGTTTTTT. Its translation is CASSFRANTGELFF.

The CDR3 DNA sequence: TGTGCCAGCAGTTTATCGCGAGGGCGACTTGGGTACACTGAAGCTTTCTTT. Encoded protein: CASSLSRGRLGYTEAFF. The chain combines TRBV27 with TRBJ1-1; D is unclear. V dropped 0 bases and J dropped 3 bases, with 17 bases sitting between them. CDR3 length equals 17 residues. In germline, CDR1 is MNHEY, CDR2 SMNVEV (reference sequence).